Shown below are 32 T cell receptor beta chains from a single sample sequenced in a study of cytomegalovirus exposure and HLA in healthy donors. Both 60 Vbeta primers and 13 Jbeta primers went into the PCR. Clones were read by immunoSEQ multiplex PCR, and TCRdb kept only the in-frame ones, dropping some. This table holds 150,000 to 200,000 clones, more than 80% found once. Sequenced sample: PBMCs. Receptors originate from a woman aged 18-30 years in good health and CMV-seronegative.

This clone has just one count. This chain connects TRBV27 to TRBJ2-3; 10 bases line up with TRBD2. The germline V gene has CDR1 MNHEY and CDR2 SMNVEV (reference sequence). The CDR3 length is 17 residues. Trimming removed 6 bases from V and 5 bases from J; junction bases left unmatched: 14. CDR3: CASREFPIAGGRDTQYF. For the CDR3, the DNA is TGTGCCAGCAGAGAGTTCCCTATAGCGGGAGGCCGAGATACGCAGTATTTT.

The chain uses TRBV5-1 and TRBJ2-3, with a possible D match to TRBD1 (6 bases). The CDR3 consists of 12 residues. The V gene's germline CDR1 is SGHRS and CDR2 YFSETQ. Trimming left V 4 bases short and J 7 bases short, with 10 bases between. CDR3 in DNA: TGCGCCAGCAGCGGGGGACAATATACGCAGTATTTT. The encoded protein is CASSGGQYTQYF.

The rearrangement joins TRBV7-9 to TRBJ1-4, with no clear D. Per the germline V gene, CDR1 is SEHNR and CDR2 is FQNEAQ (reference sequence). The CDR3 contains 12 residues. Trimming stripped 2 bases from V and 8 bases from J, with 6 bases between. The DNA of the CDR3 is TGTGCCAGCAGCTTAAGCGGGGAAAAACTGTTTTTT. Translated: CASSLSGEKLFF.

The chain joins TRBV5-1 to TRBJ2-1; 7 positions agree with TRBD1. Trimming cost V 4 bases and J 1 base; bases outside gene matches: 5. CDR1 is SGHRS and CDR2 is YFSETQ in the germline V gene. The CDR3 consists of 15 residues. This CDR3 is CASSLGTESYNEQFF. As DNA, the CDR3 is TGCGCCAGCAGCCTCGGGACAGAATCCTACAATGAGCAGTTCTTC.

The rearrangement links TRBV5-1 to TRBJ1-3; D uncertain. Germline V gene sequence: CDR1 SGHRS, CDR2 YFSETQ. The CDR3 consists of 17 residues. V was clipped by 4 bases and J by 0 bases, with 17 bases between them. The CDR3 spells CASSHDSVRNSGNTIYF. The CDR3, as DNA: TGCGCCAGCAGCCATGATAGTGTGCGAAACTCTGGAAACACCATATATTTT.

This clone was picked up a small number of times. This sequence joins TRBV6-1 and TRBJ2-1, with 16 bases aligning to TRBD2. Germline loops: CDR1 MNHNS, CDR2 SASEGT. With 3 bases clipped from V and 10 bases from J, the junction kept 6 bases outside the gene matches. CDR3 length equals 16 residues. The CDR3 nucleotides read TGTGCCAGCAGTGATCAACCGGGACTAGCGGGAGGGGAGCAGTTCTTC. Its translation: CASSDQPGLAGGEQFF.

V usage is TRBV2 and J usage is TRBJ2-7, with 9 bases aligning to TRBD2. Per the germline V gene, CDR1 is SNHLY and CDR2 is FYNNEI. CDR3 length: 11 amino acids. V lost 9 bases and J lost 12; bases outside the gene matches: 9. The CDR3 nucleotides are TGTGCCAGTAACCCCCCGGGACTAGCGTACTTC. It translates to CASNPPGLAYF.

CDR3 DNA sequence: TGCAGCGCCGTGGGGCCGGGGGGCTGGGGCACAGATACGCAGTATTTT. Its translation: CSAVGPGGWGTDTQYF. The V call is TRBV29-1, the J call TRBJ2-3, with a weak D call TRBD2 (7 bases). The length of the CDR3 is 16 residues. With 7 bases removed from V and 1 base from J, the gap between germline ends came to 21 bases. The germline V gene encodes CDR1 SQVTM and CDR2 ANQGSEA.

The DNA for the CDR3 is TGTGCCAGCAGCTTGGGGACAGGGGTCACTGAAGCTTTCTTT. Its translation is CASSLGTGVTEAFF. The gene calls are TRBV5-4 and TRBJ1-1; 9 bases line up with TRBD1. The trim removed 0 bases at V and 4 bases at J, leaving 1 base unmatched. This CDR3 is 14 amino acids long. Germline CDR1 SGHNT, CDR2 YYREEE (reference sequence). The variable domain in full, completed from reference TRBV5-4 and TRBJ1-1, reads ETGVTQSPTHLIKTRGQQVTLRCSSQSGHNTVSWYQQALGQGPQFIFQYYREEENGRGNFPPRFSGLQFPNYSSELNVNALELDDSALYLCASSLGTGVTEAFFGQGTRLTVV.

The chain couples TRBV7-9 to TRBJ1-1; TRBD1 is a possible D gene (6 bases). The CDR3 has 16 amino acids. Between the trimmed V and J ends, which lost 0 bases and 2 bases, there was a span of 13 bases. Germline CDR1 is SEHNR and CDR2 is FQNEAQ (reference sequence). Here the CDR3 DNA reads TGTGCCAGCAGCTTAGCGATGACAGGACCCAACACTGAAGCTTTCTTT. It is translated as CASSLAMTGPNTEAFF.

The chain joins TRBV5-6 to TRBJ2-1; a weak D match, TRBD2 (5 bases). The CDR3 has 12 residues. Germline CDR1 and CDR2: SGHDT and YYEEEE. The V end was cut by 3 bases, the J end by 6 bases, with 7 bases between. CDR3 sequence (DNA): TGTGCCAGCAGCTCTGGACTCAATGAGCAGTTCTTC. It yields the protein CASSSGLNEQFF.

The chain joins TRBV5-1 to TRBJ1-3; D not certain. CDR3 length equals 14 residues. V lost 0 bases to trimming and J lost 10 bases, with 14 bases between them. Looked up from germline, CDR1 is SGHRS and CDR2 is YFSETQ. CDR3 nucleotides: TGCGCCAGCAGCTTGGCCCCCCGGGAAGGGACCATATATTTT. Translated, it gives CASSLAPREGTIYF.

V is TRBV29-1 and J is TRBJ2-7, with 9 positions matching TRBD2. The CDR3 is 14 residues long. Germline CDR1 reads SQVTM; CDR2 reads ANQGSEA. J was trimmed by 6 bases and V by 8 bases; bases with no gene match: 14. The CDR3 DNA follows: TGCAGCTCCGTTCGCGGGAGGGCTTGTCGCGAGCAGTACTTC. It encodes CSSVRGRACREQYF.

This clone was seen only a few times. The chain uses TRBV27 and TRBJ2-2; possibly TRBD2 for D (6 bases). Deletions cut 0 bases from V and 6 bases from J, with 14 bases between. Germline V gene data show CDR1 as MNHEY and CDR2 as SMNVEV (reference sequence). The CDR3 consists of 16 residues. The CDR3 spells CASSLSRPSGAGELFF. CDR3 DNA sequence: TGTGCCAGCAGTTTATCGAGGCCTTCGGGGGCCGGGGAGCTGTTTTTT.

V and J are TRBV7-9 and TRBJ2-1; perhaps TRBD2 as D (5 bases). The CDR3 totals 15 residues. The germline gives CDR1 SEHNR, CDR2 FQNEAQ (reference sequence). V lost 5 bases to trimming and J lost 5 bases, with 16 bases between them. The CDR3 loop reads CASSPPGFADNEQFF. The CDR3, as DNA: TGTGCCAGCAGCCCACCGGGGTTTGCGGACAATGAGCAGTTCTTC.

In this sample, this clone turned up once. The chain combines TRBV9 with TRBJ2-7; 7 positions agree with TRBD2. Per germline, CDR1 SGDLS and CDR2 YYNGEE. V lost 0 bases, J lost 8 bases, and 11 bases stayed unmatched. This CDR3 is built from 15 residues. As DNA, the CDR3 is TGTGCCAGCAGCGTAGTCGGGGGAGGGCCTCAGAAGCAGTACTTC. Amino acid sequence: CASSVVGGGPQKQYF.

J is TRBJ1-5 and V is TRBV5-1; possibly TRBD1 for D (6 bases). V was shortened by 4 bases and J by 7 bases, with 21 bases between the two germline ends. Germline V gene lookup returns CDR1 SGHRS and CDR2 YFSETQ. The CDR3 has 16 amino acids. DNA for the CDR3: TGCGCCAGCAGCCTAGTTCCCGGACAGACCAAGCAGCCCCAGCATTTT. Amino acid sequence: CASSLVPGQTKQPQHF.

The chain's CDR3 is CASSDTREGRWYEQYF. As DNA, the CDR3 is TGTGCCAGCAGCGACACCCGGGAGGGAAGGTGGTACGAGCAGTACTTC. The rearrangement links TRBV7-9 to TRBJ2-7, with 8 bases lining up with TRBD2. The CDR3 covers 16 residues. Losses at the gene ends were 5 bases for V and 4 bases for J; bases not matched to a gene: 13. Per the germline V gene, CDR1 is SEHNR and CDR2 is FQNEAQ (reference sequence).

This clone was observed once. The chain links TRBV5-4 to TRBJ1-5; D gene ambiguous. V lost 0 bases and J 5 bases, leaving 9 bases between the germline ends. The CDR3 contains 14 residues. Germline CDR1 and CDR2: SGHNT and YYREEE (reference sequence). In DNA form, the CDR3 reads TGTGCCAGCAGCTTGGGGGCAGACCATCAGCCCCAGCATTTT. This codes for CASSLGADHQPQHF.

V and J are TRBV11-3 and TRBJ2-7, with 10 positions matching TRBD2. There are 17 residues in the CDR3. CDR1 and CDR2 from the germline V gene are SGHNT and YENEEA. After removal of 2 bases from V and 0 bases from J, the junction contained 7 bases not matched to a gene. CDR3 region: CASSLRSGRAVSYEQYF. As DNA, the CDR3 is TGTGCCAGCAGCTTACGAAGCGGGAGGGCTGTCTCCTACGAGCAGTACTTC.

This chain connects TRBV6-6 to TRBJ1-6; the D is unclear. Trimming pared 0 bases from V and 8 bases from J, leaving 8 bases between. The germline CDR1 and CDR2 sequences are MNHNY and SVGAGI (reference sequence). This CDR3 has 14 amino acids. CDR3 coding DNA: TGTGCCAGCAGTTACTCGGCCCGGGATTCACCCCTCCACTTT. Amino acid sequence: CASSYSARDSPLHF.

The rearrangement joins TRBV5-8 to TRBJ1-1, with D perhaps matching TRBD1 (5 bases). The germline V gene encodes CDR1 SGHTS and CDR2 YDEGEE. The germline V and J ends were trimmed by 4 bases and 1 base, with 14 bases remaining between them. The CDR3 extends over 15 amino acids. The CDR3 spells CASSPRGTANTEAFF. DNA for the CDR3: TGTGCCAGCAGCCCACGCGGGACGGCGAACACTGAAGCTTTCTTT.

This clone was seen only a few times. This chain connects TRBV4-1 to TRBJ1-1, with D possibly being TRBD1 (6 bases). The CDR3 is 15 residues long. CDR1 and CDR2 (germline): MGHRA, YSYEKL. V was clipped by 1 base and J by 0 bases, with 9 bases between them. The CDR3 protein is CASSQAGTLNTEAFF. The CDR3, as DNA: TGCGCCAGCAGCCAAGCAGGGACATTGAACACTGAAGCTTTCTTT.

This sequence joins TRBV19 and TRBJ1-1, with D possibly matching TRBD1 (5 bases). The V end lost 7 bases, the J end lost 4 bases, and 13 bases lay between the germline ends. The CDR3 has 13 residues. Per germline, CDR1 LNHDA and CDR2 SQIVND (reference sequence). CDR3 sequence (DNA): TGTGCCAGTACGCAGGGTTCCGTCACTGAAGCTTTCTTT. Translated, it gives CASTQGSVTEAFF.

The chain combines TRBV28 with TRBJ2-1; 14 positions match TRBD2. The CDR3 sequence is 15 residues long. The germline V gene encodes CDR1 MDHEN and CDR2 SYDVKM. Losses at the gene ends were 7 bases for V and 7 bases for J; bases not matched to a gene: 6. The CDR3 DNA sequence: TGTGCCAGCACCGACGGGACTAGCGGGAGAAATGAGCAGTTCTTC. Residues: CASTDGTSGRNEQFF. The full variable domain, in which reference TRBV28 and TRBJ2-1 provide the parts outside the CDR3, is DVKVTQSSRYLVKRTGEKVFLECVQDMDHENMFWYRQDPGLGLRLIYFSYDVKMKEKGDIPEGYSVSREKKERFSLILESASTNQTSMYLCASTDGTSGRNEQFFGPGTRLTVL.

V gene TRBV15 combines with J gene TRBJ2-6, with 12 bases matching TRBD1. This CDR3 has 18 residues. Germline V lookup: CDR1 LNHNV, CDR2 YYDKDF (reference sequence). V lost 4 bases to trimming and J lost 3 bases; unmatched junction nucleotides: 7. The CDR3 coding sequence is TGTGCCACCAGCACGGGGGACAGGGGGCTTGGTGGGGCCAACGTCCTGACTTTC. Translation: CATSTGDRGLGGANVLTF.

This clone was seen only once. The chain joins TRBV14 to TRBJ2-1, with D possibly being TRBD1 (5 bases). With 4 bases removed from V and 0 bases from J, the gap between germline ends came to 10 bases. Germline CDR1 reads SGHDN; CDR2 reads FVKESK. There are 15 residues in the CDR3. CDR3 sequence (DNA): TGTGCCAGCAGCCCGCGACAGAGCTCCTACAATGAGCAGTTCTTC. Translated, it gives CASSPRQSSYNEQFF.

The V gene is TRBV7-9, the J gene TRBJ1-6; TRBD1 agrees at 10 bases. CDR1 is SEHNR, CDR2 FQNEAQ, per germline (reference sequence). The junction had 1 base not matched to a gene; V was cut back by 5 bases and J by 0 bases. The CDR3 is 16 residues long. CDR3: CASSGDRGSYNSPLHF. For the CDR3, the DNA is TGTGCCAGCAGCGGGGACAGGGGCTCCTATAATTCACCCCTCCACTTT.

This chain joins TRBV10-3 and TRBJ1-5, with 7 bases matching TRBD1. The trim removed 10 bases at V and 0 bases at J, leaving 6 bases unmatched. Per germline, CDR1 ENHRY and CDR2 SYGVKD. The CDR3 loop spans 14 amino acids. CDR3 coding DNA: TGTGCCACATCTCCAGGGGGTAGCAATCAGCCCCAGCATTTT. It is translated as CATSPGGSNQPQHF.

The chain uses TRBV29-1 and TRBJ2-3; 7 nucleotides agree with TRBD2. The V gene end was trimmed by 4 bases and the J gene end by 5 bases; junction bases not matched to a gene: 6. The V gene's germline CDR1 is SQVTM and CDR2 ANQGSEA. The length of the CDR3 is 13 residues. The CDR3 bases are TGCAGCGTTGTTTCGAGCGGGATAGATACGCAGTATTTT. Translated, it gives CSVVSSGIDTQYF.

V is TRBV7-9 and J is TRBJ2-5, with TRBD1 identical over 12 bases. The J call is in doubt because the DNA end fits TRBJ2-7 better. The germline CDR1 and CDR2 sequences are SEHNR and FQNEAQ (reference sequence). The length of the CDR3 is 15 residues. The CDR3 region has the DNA TGTGCCAGCAGCCGCTGGGGGGGACAGGGGGCCGAGCAGTACTTC. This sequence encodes CASSRWGGQGAEQYF.

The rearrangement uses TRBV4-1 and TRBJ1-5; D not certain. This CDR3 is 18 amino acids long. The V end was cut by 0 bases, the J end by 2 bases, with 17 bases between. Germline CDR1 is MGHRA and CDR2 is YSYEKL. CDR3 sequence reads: CASSQDTGGNRGNQPQHF. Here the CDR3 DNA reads TGCGCCAGCAGCCAAGATACCGGAGGGAATAGGGGCAATCAGCCCCAGCATTTT.